The T cell receptor beta chain described here comes from a study of cytomegalovirus exposure and HLA in healthy donors. Study-wide results and limits: An analysis was carried out at a later point. It showed that HLA-associated TCR beta chains were more clonally expanded than equally common non-associated chains.

This CDR3 contains 16 residues. CDR1 and CDR2 from the germline V gene are SGHRS and YFSETQ. V lost 0 bases and J lost 0, with 10 bases in between. It was with 60 Vbeta and 13 Jbeta primers that the PCR ran. Sequencing was performed with immunoSEQ multiplex PCR; in TCRdb, only in-frame clones are kept and a portion is missing. The sample shows roughly 130,000 clones, roughly 8.3% of them seen only once. Only a few counts were recorded for this clone. The antigen is undetermined. This receptor was obtained from a man aged 35 to 55 in good health and CMV-seronegative. Sequenced sample: PBMCs. V usage is TRBV5-1 and J usage is TRBJ1-3; the D gene is possibly TRBD1 (5 bases). The CDR3: CASSLGVGLSGNTIYF. In DNA form, the CDR3 reads TGCGCCAGCAGCTTGGGAGTGGGGCTCTCTGGAAACACCATATATTTT.